Given below is one T cell receptor beta chain in context. Its matching antigen is unknown. The sample belongs to a study of cytomegalovirus exposure and HLA in healthy donors. PCR involved 60 Vbeta and 13 Jbeta primers. Assay: immunoSEQ multiplex PCR; the TCRdb copy retains only in-frame clones and omits some. Found here are about 140,000 clones, about 72% of them singletons; the top ten hold less than 5%. J was trimmed by 0 bases and V by 11 bases; bases with no gene match: 3. Germline CDR1 reads MDHEN; CDR2 reads SYDVKM. The CDR3 has 13 amino acids. Study findings and constraints: A later analysis reportedly found fewer N-insertions in an Asian-associated ancestry cluster than the roughly 730-donor mean.

This clonotype was sampled from a man aged 55 to 70 in good health and CMV-seronegative. The chain has TRBV28 and TRBJ1-5; 8 nucleotides agree with TRBD1. Specimen: PBMCs. CDR3 sequence (DNA): TGTGCCGGGGGACAGGATAGCAATCAGCCCCAGCATTTT. This sequence encodes CAGGQDSNQPQHF.